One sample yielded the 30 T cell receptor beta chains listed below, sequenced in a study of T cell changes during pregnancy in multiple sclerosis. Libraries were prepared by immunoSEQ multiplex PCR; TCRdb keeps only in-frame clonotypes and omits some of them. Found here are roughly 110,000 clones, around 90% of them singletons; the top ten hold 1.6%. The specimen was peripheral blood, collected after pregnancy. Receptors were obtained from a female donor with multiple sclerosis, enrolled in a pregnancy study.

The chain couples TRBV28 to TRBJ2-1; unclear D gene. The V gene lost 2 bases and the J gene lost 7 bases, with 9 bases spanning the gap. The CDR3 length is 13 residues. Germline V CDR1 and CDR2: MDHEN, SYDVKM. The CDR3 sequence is CASSLPLTNEQFF. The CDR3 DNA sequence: TGTGCCAGCAGTTTACCTCTGACAAATGAGCAGTTCTTC. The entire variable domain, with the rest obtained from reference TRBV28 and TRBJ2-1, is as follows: DVKVTQSSRYLVKRTGEKVFLECVQDMDHENMFWYRQDPGLGLRLIYFSYDVKMKEKGDIPEGYSVSREKKERFSLILESASTNQTSMYLCASSLPLTNEQFFGPGTRLTVL.

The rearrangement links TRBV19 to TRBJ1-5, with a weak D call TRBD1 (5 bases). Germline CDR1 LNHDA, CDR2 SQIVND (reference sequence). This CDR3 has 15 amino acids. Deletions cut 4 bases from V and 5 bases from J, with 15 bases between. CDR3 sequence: CASSSGGRSDQPQHF. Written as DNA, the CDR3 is TGTGCCAGTAGTAGTGGGGGGAGGTCGGATCAGCCCCAGCATTTT.

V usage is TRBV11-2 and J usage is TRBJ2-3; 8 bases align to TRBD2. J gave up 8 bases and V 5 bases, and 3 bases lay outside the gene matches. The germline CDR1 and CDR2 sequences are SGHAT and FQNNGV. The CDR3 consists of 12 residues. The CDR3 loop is CASSPGLVTQYF. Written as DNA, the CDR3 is TGTGCCAGCAGCCCGGGACTAGTTACGCAGTATTTT.

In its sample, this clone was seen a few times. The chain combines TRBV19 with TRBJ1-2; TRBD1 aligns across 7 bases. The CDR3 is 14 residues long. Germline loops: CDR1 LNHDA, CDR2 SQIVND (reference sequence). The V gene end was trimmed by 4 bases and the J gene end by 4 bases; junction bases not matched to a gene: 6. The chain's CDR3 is CASSKGQDFYGYTF. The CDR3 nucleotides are TGTGCCAGTAGTAAAGGACAGGACTTCTATGGCTACACCTTC. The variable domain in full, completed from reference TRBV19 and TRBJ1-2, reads DGGITQSPKYLFRKEGQNVTLSCEQNLNHDAMYWYRQDPGQGLRLIYYSQIVNDFQKGDIAEGYSVSREKKESFPLTVTSAQKNPTAFYLCASSKGQDFYGYTFGSGTRLTVV.

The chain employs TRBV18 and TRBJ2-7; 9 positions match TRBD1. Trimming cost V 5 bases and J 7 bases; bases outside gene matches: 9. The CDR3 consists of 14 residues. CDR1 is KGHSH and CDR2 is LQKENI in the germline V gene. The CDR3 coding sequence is TGTGCCAGCTCAGGTATGGGGACAGGGAATGAGCAGTACTTC. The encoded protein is CASSGMGTGNEQYF.

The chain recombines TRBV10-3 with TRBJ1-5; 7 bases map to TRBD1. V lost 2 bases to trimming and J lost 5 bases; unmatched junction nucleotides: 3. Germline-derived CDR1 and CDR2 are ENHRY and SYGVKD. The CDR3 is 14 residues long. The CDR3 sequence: CAISETGDHQPQHF. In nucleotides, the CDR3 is TGTGCCATCAGTGAGACAGGGGATCATCAGCCCCAGCATTTT.

The CDR3 region is CASSTTGTSRGTQYF. The CDR3 DNA reads as TGCGCCAGCAGCACCACCGGGACATCCCGGGGGACCCAGTACTTC. The V gene is TRBV5-1, the J gene TRBJ2-5; weak D call: TRBD1 (6 bases). Germline-derived CDR1 and CDR2 are SGHRS and YFSETQ. Trimming took 4 bases from V and 7 from J, leaving 20 bases between them. The CDR3 has 15 residues.

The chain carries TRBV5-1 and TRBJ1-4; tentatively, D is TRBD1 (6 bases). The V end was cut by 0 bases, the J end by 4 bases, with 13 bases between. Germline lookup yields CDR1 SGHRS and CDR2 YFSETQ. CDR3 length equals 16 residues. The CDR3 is CASSLVSGAINEKLFF. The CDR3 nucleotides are TGCGCCAGCAGCTTGGTCTCAGGGGCCATTAATGAAAAACTGTTTTTT.

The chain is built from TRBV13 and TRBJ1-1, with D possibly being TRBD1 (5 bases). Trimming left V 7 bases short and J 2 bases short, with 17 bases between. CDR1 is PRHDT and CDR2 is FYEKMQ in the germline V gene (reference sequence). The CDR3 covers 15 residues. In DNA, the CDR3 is TGTGCCAGCACGATATGGGGGGTGAGAAACACTGAAGCTTTCTTT. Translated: CASTIWGVRNTEAFF.

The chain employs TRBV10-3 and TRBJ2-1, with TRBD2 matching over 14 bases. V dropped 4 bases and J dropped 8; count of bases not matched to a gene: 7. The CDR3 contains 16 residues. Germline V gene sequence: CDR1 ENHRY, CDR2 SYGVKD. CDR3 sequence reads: CAISALGLAGADEQFF. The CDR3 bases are TGTGCCATCAGTGCCCTGGGACTAGCGGGAGCCGATGAGCAGTTCTTC.

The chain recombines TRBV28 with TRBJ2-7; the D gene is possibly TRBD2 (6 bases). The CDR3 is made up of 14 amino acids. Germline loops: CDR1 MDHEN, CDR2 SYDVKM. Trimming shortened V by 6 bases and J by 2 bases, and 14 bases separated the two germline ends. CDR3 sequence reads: CASSRGGKTYEQYF. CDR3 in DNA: TGTGCCAGCAGCCGTGGAGGGAAAACCTACGAGCAGTACTTC.

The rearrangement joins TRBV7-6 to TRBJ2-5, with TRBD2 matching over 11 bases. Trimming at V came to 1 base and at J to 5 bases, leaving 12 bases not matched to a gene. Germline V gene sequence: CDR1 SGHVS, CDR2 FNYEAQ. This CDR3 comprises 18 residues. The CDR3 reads CASSLELAGDWSRETQYF. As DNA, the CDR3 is TGTGCCAGCAGCTTAGAACTAGCGGGAGATTGGTCCCGGGAGACCCAGTACTTC.

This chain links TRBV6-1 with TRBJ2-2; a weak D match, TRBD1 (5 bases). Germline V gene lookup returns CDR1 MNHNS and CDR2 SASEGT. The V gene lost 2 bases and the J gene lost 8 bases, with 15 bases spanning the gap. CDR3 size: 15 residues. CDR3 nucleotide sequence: TGTGCCAGCAGTGAAATGACAGTTAGAAAAGGGGAGCTGTTTTTT. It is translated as CASSEMTVRKGELFF.

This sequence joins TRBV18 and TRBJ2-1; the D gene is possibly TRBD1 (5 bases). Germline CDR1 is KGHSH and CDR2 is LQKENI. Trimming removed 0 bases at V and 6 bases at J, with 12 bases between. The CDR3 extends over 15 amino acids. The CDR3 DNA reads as TGTGCCAGCTCACCACCGGTTGGACAAGGCAATGAGCAGTTCTTC. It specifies CASSPPVGQGNEQFF.

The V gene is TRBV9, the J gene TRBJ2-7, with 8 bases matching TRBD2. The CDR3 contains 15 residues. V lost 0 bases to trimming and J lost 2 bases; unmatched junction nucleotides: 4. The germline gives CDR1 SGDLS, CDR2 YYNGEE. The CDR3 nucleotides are TGTGCCAGCAGCGTAGGAGGGACTAGTACCTACGAGCAGTACTTC. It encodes CASSVGGTSTYEQYF.

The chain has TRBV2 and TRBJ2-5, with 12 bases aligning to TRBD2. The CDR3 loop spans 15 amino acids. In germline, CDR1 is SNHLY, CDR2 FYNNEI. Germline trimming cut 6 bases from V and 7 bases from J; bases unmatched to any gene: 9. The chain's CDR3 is CASRPLTSGSGTQYF. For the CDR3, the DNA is TGTGCCAGCAGGCCCCTGACTAGCGGGAGCGGGACCCAGTACTTC.

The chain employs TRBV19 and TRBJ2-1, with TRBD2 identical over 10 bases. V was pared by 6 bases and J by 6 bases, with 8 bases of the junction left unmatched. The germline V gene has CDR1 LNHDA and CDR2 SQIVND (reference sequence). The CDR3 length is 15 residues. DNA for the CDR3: TGTGCCAGTAGGCTAACTAGCGGGACTATCAATGAGCAGTTCTTC. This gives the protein CASRLTSGTINEQFF.

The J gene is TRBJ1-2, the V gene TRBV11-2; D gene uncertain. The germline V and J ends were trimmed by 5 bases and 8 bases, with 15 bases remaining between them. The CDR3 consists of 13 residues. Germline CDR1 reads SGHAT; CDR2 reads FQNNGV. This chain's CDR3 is CASSQDRLGGYTF. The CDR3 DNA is TGTGCCAGCAGCCAAGATCGTCTCGGGGGCTACACCTTC.

The CDR3 sequence is CASSLESGTDTQYF. CDR3 nucleotide sequence: TGCGCCAGCAGCTTGGAGTCAGGCACAGATACGCAGTATTTT. The chain employs TRBV5-1 and TRBJ2-3; the D is unclear. Between the trimmed V and J ends, which lost 0 bases and 1 base, there was a span of 6 bases. Germline V gives CDR1 SGHRS, CDR2 YFSETQ. The CDR3 loop spans 14 amino acids.

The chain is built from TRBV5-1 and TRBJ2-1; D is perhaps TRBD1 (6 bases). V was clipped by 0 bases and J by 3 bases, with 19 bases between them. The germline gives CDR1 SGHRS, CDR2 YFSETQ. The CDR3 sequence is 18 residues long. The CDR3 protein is CASSLGGPKTRIYNEQFF. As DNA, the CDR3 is TGCGCCAGCAGCTTGGGGGGGCCCAAGACTCGTATCTACAATGAGCAGTTCTTC.

The CDR3 spells CASSAEDQPQHF. DNA of the CDR3: TGTGCCAGCAGCGCAGAAGATCAGCCCCAGCATTTT. The chain employs TRBV2 and TRBJ1-5; D call uncertain. Germline CDR1 and CDR2: SNHLY and FYNNEI. The CDR3 has 12 residues. The ends were cut back, 6 bases at V and 5 bases at J, with 8 bases in the middle.

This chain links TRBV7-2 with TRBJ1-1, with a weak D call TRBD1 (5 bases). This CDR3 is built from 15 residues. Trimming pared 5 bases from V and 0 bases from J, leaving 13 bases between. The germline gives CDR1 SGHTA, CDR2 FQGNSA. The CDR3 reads CASSPQQGVNTEAFF. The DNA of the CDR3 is TGTGCCAGCAGCCCCCAGCAAGGGGTGAACACTGAAGCTTTCTTT.

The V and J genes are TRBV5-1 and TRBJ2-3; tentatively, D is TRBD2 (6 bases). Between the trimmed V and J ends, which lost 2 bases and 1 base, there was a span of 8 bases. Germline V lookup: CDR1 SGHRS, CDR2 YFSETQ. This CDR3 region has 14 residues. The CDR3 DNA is TGCGCCAGCAGCTTCCAGCGGGGCACAGATACGCAGTATTTT. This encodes CASSFQRGTDTQYF.

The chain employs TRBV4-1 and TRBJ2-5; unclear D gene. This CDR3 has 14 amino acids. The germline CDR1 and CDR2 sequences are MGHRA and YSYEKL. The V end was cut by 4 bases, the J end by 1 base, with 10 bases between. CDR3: CASSPDPGQETQYF. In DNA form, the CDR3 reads TGCGCCAGCAGCCCTGACCCGGGCCAAGAGACCCAGTACTTC.

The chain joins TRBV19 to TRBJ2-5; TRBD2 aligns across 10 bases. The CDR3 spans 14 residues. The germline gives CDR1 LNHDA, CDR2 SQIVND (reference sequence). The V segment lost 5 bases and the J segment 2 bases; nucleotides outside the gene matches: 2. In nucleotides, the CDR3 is TGTGCCAGTAGTCCGACTAGCGGGCAAGAGACCCAGTACTTC. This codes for CASSPTSGQETQYF.

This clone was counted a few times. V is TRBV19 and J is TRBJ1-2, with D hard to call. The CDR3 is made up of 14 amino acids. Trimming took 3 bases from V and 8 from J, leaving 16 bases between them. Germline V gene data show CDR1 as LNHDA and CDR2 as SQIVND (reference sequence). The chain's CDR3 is CASSMRVSADGYTF. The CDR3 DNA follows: TGTGCCAGTAGTATGAGGGTCTCCGCTGACGGCTACACCTTC.

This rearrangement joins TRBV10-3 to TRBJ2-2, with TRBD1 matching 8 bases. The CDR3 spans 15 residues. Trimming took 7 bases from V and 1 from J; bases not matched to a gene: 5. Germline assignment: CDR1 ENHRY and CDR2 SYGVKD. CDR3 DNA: TGTGCCATCAAACCAGGACAGGGGAACACCGGGGAGCTGTTTTTT. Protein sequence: CAIKPGQGNTGELFF.

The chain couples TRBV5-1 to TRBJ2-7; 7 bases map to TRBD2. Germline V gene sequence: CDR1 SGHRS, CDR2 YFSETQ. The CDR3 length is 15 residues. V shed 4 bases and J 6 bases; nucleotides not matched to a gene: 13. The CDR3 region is CASSPGLETRGEQYF. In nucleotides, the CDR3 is TGCGCCAGCAGCCCAGGACTAGAAACCCGGGGCGAGCAGTACTTC.

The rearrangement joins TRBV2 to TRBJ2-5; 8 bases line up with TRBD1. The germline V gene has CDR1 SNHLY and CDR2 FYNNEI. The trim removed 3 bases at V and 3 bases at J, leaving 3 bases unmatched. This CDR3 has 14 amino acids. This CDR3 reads CASSDPDREETQYF. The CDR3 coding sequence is TGTGCCAGCAGTGACCCGGACAGGGAAGAGACCCAGTACTTC.

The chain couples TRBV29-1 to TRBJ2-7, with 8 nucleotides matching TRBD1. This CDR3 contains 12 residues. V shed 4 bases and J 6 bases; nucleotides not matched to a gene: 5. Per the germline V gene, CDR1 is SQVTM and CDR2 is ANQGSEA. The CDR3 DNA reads TGCAGCGTTGGGCAGGGGGCGCGCGAGCAGTACTTC. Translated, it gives CSVGQGAREQYF.